Sequencing of this TCR beta chain was carried out in a study of CD8 T cells in ankylosing spondylitis. Trimming removed 3 bases from V and 4 bases from J; junction bases left unmatched: 3. The CDR3 loop spans 13 amino acids. Germline CDR1 is SGHRS and CDR2 is YFSETQ. General study results and limits: Those disease-linked clones were CD8+; they were also relatively rare in peripheral blood. A motif in TCR beta, a set of about eight highly homologous variants, appeared characteristic of ankylosing spondylitis blood. Earlier studies detected some motif variants in reactive arthritis synovial fluid and blood. Matched synovial fluid from ankylosing spondylitis patients was reported to be enriched for disease-linked clones.

This clonotype was recorded a few times. Its antigen is currently unknown. Preparation of TCR beta libraries was done by quantitative 5'-RACE with molecular barcodes. TCRdb passed the 5' RACE reads through MiXCR, listing each CDR3 protein once. In the table there are about 330,000 distinct CDR3 sequences, under 8.5% of which are singletons. Sample: blood, either unsorted or a sorted T cell fraction (not recorded which). The V and J genes are TRBV5-1 and TRBJ2-5; 7 bases fit TRBD1. This clonotype originated in a male donor with ankylosing spondylitis. The CDR3 DNA is TGCGCCAGCAGCTCTAGACAGGGAGAGACCCAGTACTTC. This sequence encodes CASSSRQGETQYF.